This entry concerns a single TCR beta chain. Its specificity is not known. This entry is derived from a study of CXCR3-negative and CXCR3-positive naive CD8 T cells. Study outcomes and limitations: Comparison of naive cells showed more hydrophobic TRB CDR3s in CXCR3-positive than in CXCR3-negative naive cells. Across naive subsets, surface CD5 expression was comparable, and TCR strength was inferred from properties of the TRB CDR3.

The CDR3 is made up of 14 amino acids. Germline values: CDR1 LGHNA, CDR2 YSLEER. TRB cDNA libraries were made by UMI-labeled 5' RACE. One entry per CDR3 protein, without DNA, is what TCRdb gives after re-calling the 5' RACE reads. The sample data list more than 70,000 distinct CDR3 sequences. The sequence came from a human donor in good health. Some clones in this sample may be carry-over from other donors' samples. The sample was naive CXCR3+ CD8+ T cells from blood. As to subset: CD45RO-CCR7+CD27+CD95- naive CD8+ T cells expressing CXCR3 (TNR3+). The rearrangement uses TRBV4-3 and TRBJ1-1. CDR3 sequence: CASSQDRKPPEAFF.